The present entry profiles one T cell receptor (beta chain) with its context. This entry comes from a study of cytomegalovirus exposure and HLA in healthy donors. Germline CDR1 and CDR2: PRHDT and FYEKMQ (reference sequence). This CDR3 has 14 residues. The V end was cut by 5 bases, the J end by 1 base, with 8 bases between. Vbeta (60) and Jbeta (13) primers were used in the PCR. Clones were read by immunoSEQ multiplex PCR, and TCRdb kept only the in-frame ones, dropping some. The sample comprises 150,000 to 200,000 clones, approximately 80% of which are singletons, and roughly 2% rests with the top ten.

The receptor was derived from a woman between 18 and 29 years old in good health and CMV-seronegative. Specimen: PBMCs. The chain combines TRBV13 with TRBJ2-2; D perhaps matches TRBD1 (5 bases). The CDR3 nucleotides read TGTGCCAGCAGCCCCGGACAGAACACCGGGGAGCTGTTTTTT. Its translation: CASSPGQNTGELFF.